These T cell receptor beta chains were read from a single sample in a study of blood T cell repertoires in COVID-19. Using immunoSEQ multiplex PCR, the repertoire was profiled, and TCRdb retains in-frame clones only, with some absent. The sample lists 200,000 to 250,000 clones, roughly 85% seen once, with about 12% in the top ten. Sample: peripheral blood. The receptors were gathered from a woman between 18 and 30 years old who had recovered from COVID-19. The CDR3 runs from the conserved cysteine through the conserved F or W. D genes are given only for firm matches. Part of the rows lack a size; the others show once, few, many or a class for expanded clones.

D gene	V gene	J gene	clone size	CDR3 protein	CDR3 DNA
NA	TRBV19	TRBJ1-1	NA	CASSTGNTEAFF	TGTGCCAGTAGTACAGGGAACACTGAAGCTTTCTTT
TRBD1	TRBV25-1	TRBJ1-4	NA	CASEDRAKTVNEKLFF	TGTGCCAGCGAGGACAGGGCAAAAACAGTTAATGAAAAACTGTTTTTT
NA	TRBV7-2	TRBJ2-5	NA	CASSVPSGISQYF	TGTGCCAGCAGCGTACCTTCGGGTATCTCCCAGTACTTC
NA	TRBV6-2/TRBV6-3	TRBJ2-1	NA	CASSQTSYNEQFF	TGTGCCAGCAGCCAAACTAGCTACAATGAGCAGTTCTTC
NA	TRBV18	TRBJ1-5	NA	CASSPIDGRSQPQHF	TGTGCCAGCTCGCCTATTGATGGCAGGTCTCAGCCCCAGCATTTT
NA	TRBV4-3	TRBJ2-4	NA	CASSQELPPGSIQYF	TGCGCCAGCAGCCAAGAACTTCCCCCCGGGAGCATTCAGTACTTC
NA	TRBV20-1	TRBJ2-2	few	CSSRGAGELFF	TGCAGCAGTCGGGGTGCCGGGGAGCTGTTTTTT
TRBD1	TRBV29-1	TRBJ1-1	NA	CSAGQGRGNTEAFF	TGCAGCGCCGGACAGGGTCGGGGGAACACTGAAGCTTTCTTT
NA	TRBV11-2	TRBJ2-1	NA	CASSPSRIRRLNEQFF	TGTGCCAGCAGCCCCTCTCGAATTAGACGACTCAATGAGCAGTTCTTC
TRBD2	TRBV6-5	TRBJ2-1	NA	CASSIAGGTYNEQFF	TGTGCCAGCAGTATAGCGGGGGGGACCTACAATGAGCAGTTCTTC
NA	TRBV18	TRBJ1-1	NA	CASSPQTTFGGEAFF	TGTGCCAGCTCACCACAGACTACCTTCGGGGGTGAAGCTTTCTTT
NA	TRBV25-1	TRBJ1-3	NA	CASSDPTASGNTIYF	TGTGCCAGCAGTGATCCTACAGCTTCTGGAAACACCATATATTTT
NA	TRBV24-1	TRBJ1-5	NA	CATSDLQGRTVASNQPQHF	TGTGCCACCAGTGATTTGCAGGGGCGGACGGTAGCTAGCAATCAGCCCCAGCATTTT
NA	TRBV27	TRBJ2-2	NA	CASSSPPYTGELFF	TGTGCCAGCAGTTCCCCTCCCTACACCGGGGAGCTGTTTTTT
NA	TRBV28	TRBJ1-1	NA	CASSEHQVYTEAFF	TGTGCCAGCAGTGAGCATCAGGTCTACACTGAAGCTTTCTTT
TRBD1	TRBV19	TRBJ1-2	NA	CASSILDRDGYTF	TGTGCCAGTAGTATTCTGGACAGGGATGGCTACACCTTC
NA	TRBV7-2	TRBJ1-3	NA	CASSFRGGGNTIYF	TGTGCCAGCAGCTTTAGGGGTGGGGGAAACACCATATATTTT
TRBD2	TRBV7-2	TRBJ2-1	NA	CASSSLAGRSYNEQFF	TGTGCCAGCAGCTCCCTAGCGGGACGCTCCTACAATGAGCAGTTCTTC
TRBD1	TRBV7-2	TRBJ2-5	NA	CASSQGQAAGETQYF	TGTGCCAGCAGCCAGGGACAGGCGGCGGGCGAGACCCAGTACTTC
TRBD2	TRBV5-1	TRBJ2-2	NA	CASSLGSGSYTGELFF	TGCGCCAGCAGCTTAGGTAGCGGGAGTTATACCGGGGAGCTGTTTTTT
NA	TRBV7-6	TRBJ2-1	once	CASSLAGEQFF	TGTGCCAGCAGCTTGGCGGGTGAGCAGTTCTTC
NA	TRBV28	TRBJ1-1	NA	CASSLRTRADTEAFF	TGTGCCAGCAGTTTAAGGACAAGGGCGGACACTGAAGCTTTCTTT
TRBD1	TRBV20-1	TRBJ2-7	NA	CSASRQGVVNEQYF	TGCAGTGCTAGTCGACAGGGGGTGGTTAACGAGCAGTACTTC
TRBD1	TRBV13	TRBJ2-5	NA	CASSRDRETQYF	TGTGCCAGCAGCCGGGACAGAGAGACCCAGTACTTC
TRBD1	TRBV28	TRBJ1-2	NA	CASTSDRGLGYGYTF	TGTGCCAGCACCAGCGACAGGGGGTTAGGCTATGGCTACACCTTC
NA	TRBV29-1	TRBJ1-1	few	CSVEGHPEAFF	TGCAGCGTTGAGGGGCACCCTGAAGCTTTCTTT
TRBD2	TRBV5-4	TRBJ2-3	once	CASSSLPLLAGVTDTQYF	TGTGCCAGCAGCTCCCTCCCCTTACTAGCGGGGGTCACAGATACGCAGTATTTT
TRBD1	TRBV6-5	TRBJ2-4	NA	CASSYFSGTAKNIQYF	TGTGCCAGCAGTTACTTTTCGGGGACAGCGAAAAACATTCAGTACTTC
NA	TRBV3-1/TRBV3-2	TRBJ1-2	NA	CASSQEGGGYPYGYTF	TGTGCCAGCAGCCAAGAAGGGGGGGGCTACCCCTATGGCTACACCTTC
NA	TRBV21-1	TRBJ1-3	NA	CASSTLAGGGNTIYF	TGTGCCAGCAGCACTTTAGCAGGGGGTGGAAACACCATATATTTT
TRBD1	TRBV5-1	TRBJ2-7	NA	CASSLGQGFSYEQYF	TGCGCCAGCAGCTTGGGACAGGGGTTCTCCTACGAGCAGTACTTC